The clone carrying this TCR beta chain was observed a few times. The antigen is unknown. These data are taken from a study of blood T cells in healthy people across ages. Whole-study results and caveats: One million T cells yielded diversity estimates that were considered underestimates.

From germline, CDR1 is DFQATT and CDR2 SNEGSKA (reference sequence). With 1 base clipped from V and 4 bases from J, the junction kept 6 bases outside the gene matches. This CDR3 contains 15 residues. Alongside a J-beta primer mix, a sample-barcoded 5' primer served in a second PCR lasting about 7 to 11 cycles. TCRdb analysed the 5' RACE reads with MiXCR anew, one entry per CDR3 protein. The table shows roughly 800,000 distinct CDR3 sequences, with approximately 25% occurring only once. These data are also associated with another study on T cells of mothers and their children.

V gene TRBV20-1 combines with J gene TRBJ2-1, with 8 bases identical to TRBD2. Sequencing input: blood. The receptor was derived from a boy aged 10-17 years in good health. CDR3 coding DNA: TGCAGTGCTAGAGGGCGGGGGGACCCTTACAATGAGCAGTTCTTC. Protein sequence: CSARGRGDPYNEQFF.